The clone carrying this T cell receptor (beta chain) occurred many times. The length of the CDR3 is 17 residues. Germline values: CDR1 SGHRS, CDR2 YFSETQ. Trimming cost V 1 base and J 3 bases, with 17 bases left between them. This sample stems from a study of neurological immune-mediated disorders. A single record per CDR3 protein comes from TCRdb applying MiXCR to the 5' RACE reads. In the table there are about 41,000 distinct CDR3 sequences, approximately 15% of which are singletons. This chain connects TRBV5-1 to TRBJ1-3, with D perhaps TRBD1 (6 bases). The sample was CD4+ T cells from blood. This clonotype was obtained from a woman aged 55-70 years with HTLV-1-associated myelopathy (HAM/TSP). For the CDR3, the DNA is TGCGCCAGCAGCTTGTATCCGGGGGCAGAAGGTGGAAACACCATATATTTT. Amino acid sequence: CASSLYPGAEGGNTIYF.